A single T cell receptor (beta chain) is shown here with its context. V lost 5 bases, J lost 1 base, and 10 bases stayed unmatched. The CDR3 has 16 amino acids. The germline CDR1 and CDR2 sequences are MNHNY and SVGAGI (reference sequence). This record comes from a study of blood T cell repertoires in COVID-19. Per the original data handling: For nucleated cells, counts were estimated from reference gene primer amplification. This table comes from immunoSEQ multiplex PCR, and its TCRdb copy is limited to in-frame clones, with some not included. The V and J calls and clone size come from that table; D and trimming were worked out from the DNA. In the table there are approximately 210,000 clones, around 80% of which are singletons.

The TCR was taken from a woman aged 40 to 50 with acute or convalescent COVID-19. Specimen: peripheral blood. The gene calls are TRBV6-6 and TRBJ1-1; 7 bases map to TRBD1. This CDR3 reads CASSRRTGPKNTEAFF. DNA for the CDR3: TGTGCCAGCAGTCGACGGACAGGCCCCAAGAACACTGAAGCTTTCTTT.